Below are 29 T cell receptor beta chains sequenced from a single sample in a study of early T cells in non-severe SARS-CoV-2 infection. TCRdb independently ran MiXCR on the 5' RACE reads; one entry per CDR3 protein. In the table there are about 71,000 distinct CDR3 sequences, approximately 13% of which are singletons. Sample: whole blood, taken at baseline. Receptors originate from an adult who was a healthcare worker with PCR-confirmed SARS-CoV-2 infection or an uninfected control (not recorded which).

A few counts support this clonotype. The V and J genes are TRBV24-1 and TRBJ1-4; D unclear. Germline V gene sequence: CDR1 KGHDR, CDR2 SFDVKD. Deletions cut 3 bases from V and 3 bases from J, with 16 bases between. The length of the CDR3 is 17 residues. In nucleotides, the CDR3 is TGTGCCACCAGTGATCTACCCGGAGAGCGGGCTAATGAAAAACTGTTTTTT. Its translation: CATSDLPGERANEKLFF.

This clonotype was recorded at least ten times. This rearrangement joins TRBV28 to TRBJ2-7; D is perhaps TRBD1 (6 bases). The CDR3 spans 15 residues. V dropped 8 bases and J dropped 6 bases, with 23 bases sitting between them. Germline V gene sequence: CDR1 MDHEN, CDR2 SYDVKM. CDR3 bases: TGTGCCAGCTCTCGACTGGGGGCAGGAGCGTTCGAGCAGTACTTC. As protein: CASSRLGAGAFEQYF.

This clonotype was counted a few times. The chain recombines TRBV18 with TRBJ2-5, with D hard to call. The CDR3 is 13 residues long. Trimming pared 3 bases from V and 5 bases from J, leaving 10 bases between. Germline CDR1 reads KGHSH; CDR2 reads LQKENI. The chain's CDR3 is CASSPFGVETQYF. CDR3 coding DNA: TGTGCCAGCTCACCGTTCGGAGTGGAGACCCAGTACTTC.

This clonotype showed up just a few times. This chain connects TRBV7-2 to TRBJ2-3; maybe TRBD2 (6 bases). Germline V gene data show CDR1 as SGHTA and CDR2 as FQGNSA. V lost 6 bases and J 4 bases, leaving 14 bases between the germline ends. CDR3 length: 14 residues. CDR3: CASSVGGTADTQYF. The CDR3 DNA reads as TGTGCCAGCAGTGTCGGGGGAACTGCAGATACGCAGTATTTT.

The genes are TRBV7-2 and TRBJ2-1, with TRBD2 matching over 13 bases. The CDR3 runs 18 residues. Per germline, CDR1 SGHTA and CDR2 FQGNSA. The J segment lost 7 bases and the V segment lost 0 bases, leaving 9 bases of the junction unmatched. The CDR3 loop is CASSLAYGLAGALNEQFF. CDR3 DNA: TGTGCCAGCAGCTTAGCTTATGGACTAGCGGGGGCCTTGAATGAGCAGTTCTTC.

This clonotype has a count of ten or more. The CDR3, as DNA: TGTGCCAGCAGCCAAGCGGGGTCCACTGAAGCTTTCTTT. Translating it yields CASSQAGSTEAFF. This chain joins TRBV14 and TRBJ1-1; D remains ambiguous. The CDR3 runs to 13 residues. Trimming removed 1 base from V and 4 bases from J, with 7 bases in between. Germline V lookup: CDR1 SGHDN, CDR2 FVKESK.

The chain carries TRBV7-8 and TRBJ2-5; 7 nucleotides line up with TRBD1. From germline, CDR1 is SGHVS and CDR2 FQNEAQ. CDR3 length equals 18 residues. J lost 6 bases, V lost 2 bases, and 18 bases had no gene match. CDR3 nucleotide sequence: TGTGCCAGCAGCTTATGGTCCCGGGCCGACAGGGTGAGAAAGACCCAGTACTTC. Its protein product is CASSLWSRADRVRKTQYF.

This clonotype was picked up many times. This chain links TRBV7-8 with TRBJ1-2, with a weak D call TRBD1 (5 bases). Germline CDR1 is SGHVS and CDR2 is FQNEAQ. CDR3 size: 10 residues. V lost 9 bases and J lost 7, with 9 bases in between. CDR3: CARKGSGYTF. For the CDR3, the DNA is TGTGCCAGGAAGGGGAGTGGCTACACCTTC. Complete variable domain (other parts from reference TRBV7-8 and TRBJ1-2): GAGVSQSPRYKVAKRGQDVALRCDPISGHVSLFWYQQALGQGPEFLTYFQNEAQLDKSGLPSDRFFAERPEGSVSTLKIQRTQQEDSAVYLCARKGSGYTFGSGTRLTVV.

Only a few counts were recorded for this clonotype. The CDR3 DNA follows: TGCGCCAGCAGCCAAGTTCCGGGACAGGGGTATGGCTACACCTTC. It translates to CASSQVPGQGYGYTF. This rearrangement joins TRBV4-1 to TRBJ1-2; 10 bases map to TRBD1. The germline gives CDR1 MGHRA, CDR2 YSYEKL. V shed 1 base and J 5 bases; nucleotides not matched to a gene: 4. This CDR3 has 15 amino acids.

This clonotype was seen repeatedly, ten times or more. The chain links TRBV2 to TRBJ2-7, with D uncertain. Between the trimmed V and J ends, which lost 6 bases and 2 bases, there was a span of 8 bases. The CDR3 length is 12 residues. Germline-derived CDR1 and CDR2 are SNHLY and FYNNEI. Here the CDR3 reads CASRGQAYEQYF. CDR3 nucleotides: TGTGCCAGCAGAGGCCAAGCCTACGAGCAGTACTTC.

The CDR3 nucleotides are TGTGCCAGCAGCTCGGGACAGCTCAATCAGCCCCAGCATTTT. Translation gives CASSSGQLNQPQHF. The chain uses TRBV7-2 and TRBJ1-5; 7 bases map to TRBD1. The CDR3 sequence is 14 residues long. CDR1 is SGHTA and CDR2 is FQGNSA in the germline V gene. V was pared by 4 bases and J by 3 bases, with 3 bases of the junction left unmatched.

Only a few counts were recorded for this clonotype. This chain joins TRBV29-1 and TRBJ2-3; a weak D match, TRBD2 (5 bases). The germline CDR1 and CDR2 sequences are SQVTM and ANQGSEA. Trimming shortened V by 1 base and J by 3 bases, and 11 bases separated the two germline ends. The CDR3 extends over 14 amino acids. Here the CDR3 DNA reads TGCAGCGTTGAAGGGACCCCGGGGACAGATACGCAGTATTTT. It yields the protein CSVEGTPGTDTQYF.

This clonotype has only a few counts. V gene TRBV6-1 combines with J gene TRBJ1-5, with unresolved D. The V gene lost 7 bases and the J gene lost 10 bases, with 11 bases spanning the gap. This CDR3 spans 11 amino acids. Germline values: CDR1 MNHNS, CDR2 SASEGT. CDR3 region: CASTSEGPQHF. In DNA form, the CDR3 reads TGTGCCAGCACCAGTGAGGGCCCCCAGCATTTT.

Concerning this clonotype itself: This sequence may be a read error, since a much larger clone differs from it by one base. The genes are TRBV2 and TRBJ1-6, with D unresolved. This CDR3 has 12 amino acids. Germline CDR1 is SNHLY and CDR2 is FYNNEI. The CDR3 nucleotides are TGTGCCAGCAAAAGCCATAATTCACCCCCCCACTTT. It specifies CASKSHNSPPHF.

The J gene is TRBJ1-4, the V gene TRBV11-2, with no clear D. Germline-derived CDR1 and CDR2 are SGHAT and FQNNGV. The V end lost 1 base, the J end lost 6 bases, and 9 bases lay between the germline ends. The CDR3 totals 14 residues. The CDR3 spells CASSLALRDEKLFF. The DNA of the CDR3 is TGTGCCAGCAGCTTAGCCCTAAGGGATGAAAAACTGTTTTTT.

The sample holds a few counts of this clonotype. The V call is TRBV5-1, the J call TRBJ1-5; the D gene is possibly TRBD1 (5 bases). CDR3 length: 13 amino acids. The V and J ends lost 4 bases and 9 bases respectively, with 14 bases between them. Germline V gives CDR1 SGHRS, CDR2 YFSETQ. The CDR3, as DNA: TGCGCCAGCAGCAGTGACGGCGGGGGGCCCCAGCATTTT. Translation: CASSSDGGGPQHF.

In DNA, the CDR3 is TGTGCCACCAGCAGGGCGGGTCGCACAGATACGCAGTATTTT. Encoded protein: CATSRAGRTDTQYF. The chain couples TRBV15 to TRBJ2-3; weak D call: TRBD2 (5 bases). The germline V gene has CDR1 LNHNV and CDR2 YYDKDF (reference sequence). Trimming shortened V by 3 bases and J by 1 base, and 8 bases separated the two germline ends. This CDR3 has 14 amino acids.

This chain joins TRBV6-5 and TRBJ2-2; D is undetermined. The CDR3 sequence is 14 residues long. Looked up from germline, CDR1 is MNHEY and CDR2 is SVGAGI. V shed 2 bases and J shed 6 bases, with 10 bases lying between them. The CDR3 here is CASSYGFAAGELFF. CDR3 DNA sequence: TGTGCCAGCAGTTACGGGTTCGCGGCCGGGGAGCTGTTTTTT.

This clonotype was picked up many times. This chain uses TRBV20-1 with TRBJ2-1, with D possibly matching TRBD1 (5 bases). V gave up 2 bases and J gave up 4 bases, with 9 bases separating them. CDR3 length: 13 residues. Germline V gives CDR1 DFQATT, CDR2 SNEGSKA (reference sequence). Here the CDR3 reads CSARQGGYNEQFF. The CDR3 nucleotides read TGCAGTGCTAGACAGGGTGGATACAATGAGCAGTTCTTC.

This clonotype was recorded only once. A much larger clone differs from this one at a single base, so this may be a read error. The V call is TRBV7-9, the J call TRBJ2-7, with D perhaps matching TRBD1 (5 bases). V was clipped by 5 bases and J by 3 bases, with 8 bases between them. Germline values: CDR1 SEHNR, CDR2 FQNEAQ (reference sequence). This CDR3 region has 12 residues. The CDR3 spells CASSQTDYEQYF. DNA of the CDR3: TGTGCCAGCAGCCAGACAGACTACGAGCAGTACTTC.

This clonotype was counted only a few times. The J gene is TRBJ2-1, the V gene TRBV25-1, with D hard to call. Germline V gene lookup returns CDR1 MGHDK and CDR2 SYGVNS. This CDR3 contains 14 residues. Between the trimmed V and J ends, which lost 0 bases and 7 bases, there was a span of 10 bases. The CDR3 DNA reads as TGTGCCAGCAGTGAATATAATTTCCGGAATGAGCAGTTCTTC. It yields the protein CASSEYNFRNEQFF.

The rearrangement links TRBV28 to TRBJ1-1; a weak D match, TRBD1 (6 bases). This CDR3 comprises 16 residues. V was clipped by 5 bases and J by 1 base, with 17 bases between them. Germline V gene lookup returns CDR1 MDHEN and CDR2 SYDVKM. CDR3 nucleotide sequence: TGTGCCAGCAGTACCAAAAACCGGGACAAGAACACTGAAGCTTTCTTT. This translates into CASSTKNRDKNTEAFF.

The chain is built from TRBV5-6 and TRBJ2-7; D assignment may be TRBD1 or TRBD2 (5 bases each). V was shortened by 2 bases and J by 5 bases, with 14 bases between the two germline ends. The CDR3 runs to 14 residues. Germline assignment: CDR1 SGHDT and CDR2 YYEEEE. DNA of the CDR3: TGTGCCAGCAGCTTTTGGGGGAGTAGAGACGAGCAGTACTTC. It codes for CASSFWGSRDEQYF.

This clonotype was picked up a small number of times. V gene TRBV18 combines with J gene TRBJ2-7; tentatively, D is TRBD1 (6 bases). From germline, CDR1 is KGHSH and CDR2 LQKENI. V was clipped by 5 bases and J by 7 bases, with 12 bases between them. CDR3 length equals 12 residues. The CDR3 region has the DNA TGTGCCAGCTCAACCTATACAGGGGAGCAGTACTTC. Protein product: CASSTYTGEQYF.

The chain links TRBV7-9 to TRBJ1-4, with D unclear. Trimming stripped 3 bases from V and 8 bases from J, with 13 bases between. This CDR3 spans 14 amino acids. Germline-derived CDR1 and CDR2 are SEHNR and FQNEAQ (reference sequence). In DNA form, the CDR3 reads TGTGCCAGCAGCTTCGGTCCAGTCGAGGAAAAACTGTTTTTT. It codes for CASSFGPVEEKLFF. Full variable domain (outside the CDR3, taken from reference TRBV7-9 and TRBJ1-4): DTGVSQNPRHKITKRGQNVTFRCDPISEHNRLYWYRQTLGQGPEFLTYFQNEAQLEKSRLLSDRFSAERPKGSFSTLEIQRTEQGDSAMYLCASSFGPVEEKLFFGSGTQLSVL.

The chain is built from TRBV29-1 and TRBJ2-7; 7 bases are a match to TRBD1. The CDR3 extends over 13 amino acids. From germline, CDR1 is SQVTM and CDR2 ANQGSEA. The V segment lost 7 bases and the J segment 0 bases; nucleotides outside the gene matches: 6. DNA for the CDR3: TGCAGCGCTGGGACAGTCAGCTCCTACGAGCAGTACTTC. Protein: CSAGTVSSYEQYF.

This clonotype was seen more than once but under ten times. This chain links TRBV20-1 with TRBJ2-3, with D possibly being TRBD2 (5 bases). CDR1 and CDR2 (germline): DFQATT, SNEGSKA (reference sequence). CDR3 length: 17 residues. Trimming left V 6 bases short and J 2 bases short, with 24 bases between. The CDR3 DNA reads TGCAGTGCAGCCGTCACCCGGCGTAGCGTTTTCACAGATACGCAGTATTTT. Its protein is CSAAVTRRSVFTDTQYF.

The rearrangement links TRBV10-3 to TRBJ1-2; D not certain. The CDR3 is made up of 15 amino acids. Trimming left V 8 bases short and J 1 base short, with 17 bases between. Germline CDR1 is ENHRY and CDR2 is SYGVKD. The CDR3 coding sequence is TGTGCCATCGCCCCCGGGCTCTCCATTAACTATGGCTACACCTTC. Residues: CAIAPGLSINYGYTF.

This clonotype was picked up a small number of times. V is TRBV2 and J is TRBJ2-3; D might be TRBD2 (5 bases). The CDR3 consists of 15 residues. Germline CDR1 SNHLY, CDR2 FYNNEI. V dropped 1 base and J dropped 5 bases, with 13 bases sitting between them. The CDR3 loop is CASSEDRGLGDTQYF. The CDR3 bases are TGTGCCAGCAGTGAAGACCGGGGTCTGGGAGATACGCAGTATTTT.